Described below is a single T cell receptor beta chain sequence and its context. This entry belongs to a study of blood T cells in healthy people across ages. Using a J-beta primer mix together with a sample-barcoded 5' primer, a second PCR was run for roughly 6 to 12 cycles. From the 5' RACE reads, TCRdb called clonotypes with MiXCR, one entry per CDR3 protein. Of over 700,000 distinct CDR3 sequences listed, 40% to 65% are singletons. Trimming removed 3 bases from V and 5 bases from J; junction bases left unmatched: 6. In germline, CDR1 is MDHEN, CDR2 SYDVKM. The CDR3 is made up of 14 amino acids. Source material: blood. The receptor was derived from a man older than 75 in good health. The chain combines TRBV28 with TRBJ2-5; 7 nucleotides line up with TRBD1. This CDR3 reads CASSFGQVEETQYF. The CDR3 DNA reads TGTGCCAGCAGTTTCGGACAGGTAGAGGAGACCCAGTACTTC.